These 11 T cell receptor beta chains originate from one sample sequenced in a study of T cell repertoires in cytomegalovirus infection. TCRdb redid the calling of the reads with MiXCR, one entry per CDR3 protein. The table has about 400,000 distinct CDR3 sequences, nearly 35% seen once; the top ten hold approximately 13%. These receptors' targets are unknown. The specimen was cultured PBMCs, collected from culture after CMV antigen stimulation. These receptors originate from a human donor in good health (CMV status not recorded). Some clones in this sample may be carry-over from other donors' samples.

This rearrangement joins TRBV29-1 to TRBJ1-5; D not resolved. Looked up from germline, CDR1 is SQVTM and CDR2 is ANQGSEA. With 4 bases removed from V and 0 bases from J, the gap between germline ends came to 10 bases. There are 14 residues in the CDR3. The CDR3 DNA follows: TGCAGCGTTGGTGTGGGTGCTAGCAATCAGCCCCAGCATTTT. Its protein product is CSVGVGASNQPQHF.

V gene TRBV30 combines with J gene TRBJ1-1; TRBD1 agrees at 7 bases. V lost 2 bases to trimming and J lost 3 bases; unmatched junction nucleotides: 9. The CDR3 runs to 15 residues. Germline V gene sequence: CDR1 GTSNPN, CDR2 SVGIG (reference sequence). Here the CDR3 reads CAWSYLGTADTEAFF. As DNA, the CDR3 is TGTGCCTGGAGTTACCTGGGGACAGCGGACACTGAAGCTTTCTTT.

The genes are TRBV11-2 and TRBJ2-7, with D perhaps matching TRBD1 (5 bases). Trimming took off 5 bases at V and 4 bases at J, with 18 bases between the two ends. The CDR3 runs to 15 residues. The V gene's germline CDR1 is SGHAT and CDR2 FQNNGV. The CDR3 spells CASSPLGQGYYEQYV. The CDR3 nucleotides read TGTGCCAGCAGCCCCCTGGGGCAGGGCTATTACGAGCAGTACGTC.

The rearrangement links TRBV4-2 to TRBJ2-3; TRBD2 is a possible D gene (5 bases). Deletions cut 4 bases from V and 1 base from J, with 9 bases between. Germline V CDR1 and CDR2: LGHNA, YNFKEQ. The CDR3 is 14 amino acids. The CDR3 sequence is CASSLYSGTDTQYF. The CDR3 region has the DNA TGTGCCAGCAGCCTCTATAGCGGCACAGATACGCAGTATTTT.

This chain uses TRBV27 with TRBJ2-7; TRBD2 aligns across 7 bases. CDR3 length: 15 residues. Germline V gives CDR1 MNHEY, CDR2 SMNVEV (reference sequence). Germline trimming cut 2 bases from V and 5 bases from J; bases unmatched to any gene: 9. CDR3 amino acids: CASSLGAGDINEQYF. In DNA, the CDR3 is TGTGCCAGCAGTTTAGGGGCGGGAGATATAAACGAGCAGTACTTC.

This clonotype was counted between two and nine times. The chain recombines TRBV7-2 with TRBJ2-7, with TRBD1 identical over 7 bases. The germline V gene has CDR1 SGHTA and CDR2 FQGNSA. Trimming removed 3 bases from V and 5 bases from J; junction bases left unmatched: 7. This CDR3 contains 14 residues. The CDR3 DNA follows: TGTGCCAGCAGCTTGGGACAGATTAACCACGAGCAGTACTTC. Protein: CASSLGQINHEQYF.

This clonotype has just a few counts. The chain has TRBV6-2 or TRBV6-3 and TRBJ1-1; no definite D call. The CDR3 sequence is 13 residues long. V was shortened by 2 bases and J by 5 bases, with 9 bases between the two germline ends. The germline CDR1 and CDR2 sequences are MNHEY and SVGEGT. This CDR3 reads CASSYLTWTEAFF. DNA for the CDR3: TGTGCCAGCAGTTACCTAACGTGGACTGAAGCTTTCTTT.

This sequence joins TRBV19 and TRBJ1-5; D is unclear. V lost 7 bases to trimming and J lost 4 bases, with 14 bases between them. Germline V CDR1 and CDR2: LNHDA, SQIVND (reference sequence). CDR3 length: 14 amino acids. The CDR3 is CASTLRGSNQPQHF. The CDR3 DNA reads TGTGCCAGTACCTTGCGGGGTTCAAATCAGCCCCAGCATTTT.

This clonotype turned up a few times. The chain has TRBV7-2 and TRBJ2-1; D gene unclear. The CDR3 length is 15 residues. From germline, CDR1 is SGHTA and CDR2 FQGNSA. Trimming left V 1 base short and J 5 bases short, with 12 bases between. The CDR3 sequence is CASSLEISRHNEQFF. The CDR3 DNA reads TGTGCCAGCAGCTTAGAAATTAGCAGGCACAATGAGCAGTTCTTC.

DNA for the CDR3: TGTGCCAGTAACCCGGGGGGGGCTTCGGGGGCCAACGTCCTGACTTTC. It yields the protein CASNPGGASGANVLTF. The chain uses TRBV19 and TRBJ2-6, with 8 positions matching TRBD2. J was trimmed by 4 bases and V by 7 bases; bases with no gene match: 9. CDR1 is LNHDA, CDR2 SQIVND, per germline (reference sequence). This CDR3 has 16 residues. The full variable domain, completed using reference TRBV19 and TRBJ2-6, is DGGITQSPKYLFRKEGQNVTLSCEQNLNHDAMYWYRQDPGQGLRLIYYSQIVNDFQKGDIAEGYSVSREKKESFPLTVTSAQKNPTAFYLCASNPGGASGANVLTFGAGSRLTVL.

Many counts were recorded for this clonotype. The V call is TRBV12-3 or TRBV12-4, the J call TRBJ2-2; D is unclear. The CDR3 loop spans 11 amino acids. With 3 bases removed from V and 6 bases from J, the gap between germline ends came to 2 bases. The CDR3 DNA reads TGTGCCAGCAGTTTTTCCGGGGAGCTGTTTTTT. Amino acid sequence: CASSFSGELFF.